Below are 8 T cell receptor beta chains sequenced from a single sample in a study of shared clonotypes between healthy human individuals. Clones were read by immunoSEQ multiplex PCR, and TCRdb kept only the in-frame ones, dropping some. This sample carries millions of clones, approximately 93% of them seen once, and the ten largest clones take under 0.45%. The sample consisted of naive CD4+ T cells from PBMCs. Subset here: CD45RA+ positively selected. The source of these receptors is a man aged 18 to 29 in good health. Some clones in this sample may be carry-over from other donors' samples.

J is TRBJ1-3 and V is TRBV28; tentative D call: TRBD1 (5 bases). Per the germline V gene, CDR1 is MDHEN and CDR2 is SYDVKM. The V end lost 5 bases, the J end lost 9 bases, and 26 bases lay between the germline ends. This CDR3 spans 17 amino acids. The CDR3 region is CASSPLDGSALGGTIYF. DNA for the CDR3: TGTGCCAGCAGTCCTTTGGACGGCTCCGCTCTTGGGGGCACCATATATTTT.

The J gene is TRBJ2-6, the V gene TRBV2; D uncertain. CDR1 and CDR2 (germline): SNHLY, FYNNEI. The CDR3 is 14 amino acids. The ends were cut back, 3 bases at V and 2 bases at J, with 5 bases in the middle. CDR3 amino acids: CASSDYTGANVLTF. The CDR3 DNA is TGTGCCAGCAGTGACTACACTGGGGCCAACGTCCTGACTTTC.

The chain couples TRBV6-1 to TRBJ2-1, with 9 nucleotides matching TRBD2. Looked up from germline, CDR1 is MNHNS and CDR2 is SASEGT. The CDR3 extends over 17 amino acids. After removal of 2 bases from V and 5 bases from J, the junction contained 10 bases not matched to a gene. DNA for the CDR3: TGTGCCAGCAGTGAATACTATGGGCGGGAGGGACACAATGAGCAGTTCTTC. It codes for CASSEYYGREGHNEQFF.

V and J are TRBV11-2 and TRBJ2-3, with TRBD2 matching over 8 bases. J gave up 4 bases and V 5 bases, and 14 bases lay outside the gene matches. Germline V gene data show CDR1 as SGHAT and CDR2 as FQNNGV. This CDR3 region has 17 residues. This chain's CDR3 is CASSHGHGREWADTQYF. Here the CDR3 DNA reads TGTGCCAGCAGCCATGGACACGGGAGGGAATGGGCAGATACGCAGTATTTT.

This chain uses TRBV7-6 with TRBJ1-1, with TRBD1 matching 8 bases. The trim removed 5 bases at V and 4 bases at J, leaving 3 bases unmatched. Germline CDR1 SGHVS, CDR2 FNYEAQ. The CDR3 is 13 residues long. The CDR3 DNA follows: TGTGCCAGCAGCGTTACAGGGGGCACTGAAGCTTTCTTT. This gives the protein CASSVTGGTEAFF.

The chain links TRBV6-6 to TRBJ1-2; possible D gene TRBD1, 5 bases. Germline V lookup: CDR1 MNHNY, CDR2 SVGAGI (reference sequence). The V and J ends lost 0 bases and 9 bases respectively, with 17 bases between them. The CDR3 runs to 15 residues. CDR3 sequence: CASSYSITQGGRYTF. CDR3 nucleotides: TGTGCCAGCAGTTACTCCATCACTCAGGGTGGACGCTACACCTTC.

In this sample, this clone turned up once. The rearrangement uses TRBV6-1 and TRBJ1-5, with D tentatively TRBD1 (5 bases). This CDR3 comprises 17 residues. The ends were cut back, 4 bases at V and 5 bases at J, with 21 bases in the middle. Germline loops: CDR1 MNHNS, CDR2 SASEGT. CDR3 protein: CASSGRQTPTGYQPQHF. The CDR3 coding sequence is TGTGCCAGCAGTGGACGACAGACACCTACGGGCTATCAGCCCCAGCATTTT.

J is TRBJ2-2 and V is TRBV11-2; D uncertain. Trimming pared 7 bases from V and 0 bases from J, leaving 12 bases between. Germline V gives CDR1 SGHAT, CDR2 FQNNGV. CDR3 length: 15 amino acids. CDR3 sequence (DNA): TGTGCCAGCACCCAGTACCTAGCGAACACCGGGGAGCTGTTTTTT. It translates to CASTQYLANTGELFF. The variable domain in full, with the rest retrieved from reference TRBV11-2 and TRBJ2-2, is EAGVAQSPRYKIIEKRQSVAFWCNPISGHATLYWYQQILGQGPKLLIQFQNNGVVDDSQLPKDRFSAERLKGVDSTLKIQPAKLEDSAVYLCASTQYLANTGELFFGEGSRLTVL.